This TCR beta chain came from a study of blood T cell repertoires in COVID-19 (TCRdb year 2020). Notes on the research overall: Samples from collaborators originated in the United States, Italy and Spain and spanned both the acute and convalescent phases of COVID-19. The prospective study material was composed of cDNA or gDNA derived from T cells, B-cell-depleted T cells, or PBMCs. Subjects who had been exposed to COVID-19, were actively infected with it, or had recovered from it provided the deeply sampled blood TCRbeta repertoires that made up the dataset. A freely available public database, intended as a resource for researchers studying the immune response to SARS-CoV-2, is where the repertoires were released. Samples came from the ongoing ImmuneRACE study (first 160 participants) plus 1,254 subjects from 6 global collaborators. The sample metadata nearly always contained a de-identified subject ID, COVID-19 status, age in years and sex. Where available, HLA class I and class II types were taken from metadata supplied by the sample provider and were not determined by assay-based typing.

TCRbeta CDR3 regions were amplified from genomic DNA by means of the immunoSEQ Assay, a bias-controlled multiplex PCR. From the authors' description of their analysis: The number of nucleated cells in each sample was estimated from the amplification of reference gene primers within the assay. To quantify the absolute abundance of each unique TCRbeta CDR3 rearrangement, sequence reads were collapsed and filtered. For each sample, productive Simpson clonality was calculated as the square root of Simpson's diversity index over productive rearrangements. The source is immuneACCESS, and TCRdb retained only in-frame sequences with V and J called. Part of the clones is not carried over; for the studies checked, unresolved V genes explain less than half of this, and the remainder is unexplained. Clone size and V and J calls were adopted from that table, with D and trimming inferred from the DNA. This sample has around 35,000 clones in its table, and approximately 89% of those were observed once. Of the sample, around 7% is held by the ten largest clones.

Study-wide conclusions, independent of this receptor: The amount of clinical and demographic metadata varied by source and participant and was provided uncurated.

Via the germline V gene (reference sequence), CDR1 is MNHEY and CDR2 SMNVEV. Taken from cysteine to phenylalanine, the CDR3 has 16 residues. Only CDR3 DNA remains: 48 bases, in frame from the first base. V is cut by 5 bases and J by 7 bases, and the space between the germline ends is 18 bases. Whole blood was collected in K2EDTA tubes by collaborating institutions according to the institutions' own protocols. Collaborator samples were shipped for TCRbeta analysis as frozen whole blood, isolated PBMCs, or DNA extracted from either sample type. This clone has just a few counts. What antigen it recognizes has not been identified. The record has no base qualities; no much larger clone is one base away.

Sequenced sample: peripheral blood. This clonotype was sampled from a human donor in a cohort sampled during active COVID-19. In this chain, TRBV27 is recombined with TRBJ1-6; the best D guess is TRBD1, with 5 bases matching. The CDR3 sequence is CASSPYRIDGNSPLHF. The DNA sequence reads TGTGCCAGCAGTCCCTACAGGATTGACGGGAATTCACCCCTCCACTTT.